A single sample gave rise to the 10 T cell receptor beta chains below, sequenced in a study of cytomegalovirus exposure and HLA in healthy donors. It was with 60 Vbeta and 13 Jbeta primers that the PCR ran. The assay was immunoSEQ multiplex PCR, and TCRdb's table has in-frame clones only and misses some. The sample yields around 150,000 clones, about 80% seen once. Sequencing was performed on PBMCs. Receptors were obtained from a middle-aged man in good health and CMV-seropositive.

The CDR3, as DNA: TGTGCCATCAGTGAATCACTAGCGCCGCTAGAGACCCAGTACTTC. Its translation is CAISESLAPLETQYF. The chain employs TRBV10-3 and TRBJ2-5, with 7 bases matching TRBD2. Germline CDR1 is ENHRY and CDR2 is SYGVKD. This CDR3 region has 15 residues. Trimming removed 3 bases from V and 4 bases from J; junction bases left unmatched: 8.

This clone showed up just a few times. The rearrangement links TRBV10-3 to TRBJ1-5; TRBD1 agrees at 7 bases. CDR1 and CDR2 (germline): ENHRY, SYGVKD. The CDR3 length is 14 residues. Trimming removed 8 bases from V and 3 bases from J; junction bases left unmatched: 7. The CDR3 loop reads CAIGGTAINQPQHF. The DNA of the CDR3 is TGTGCCATCGGTGGGACAGCTATCAATCAGCCCCAGCATTTT.

The chain combines TRBV6-7 with TRBJ2-2, with D possibly TRBD2 on 7 matching bases. TRBV6-7 qualifies as an ORF whose function is uncertain. This CDR3 comprises 18 residues. Trimming left V 5 bases short and J 2 bases short, with 21 bases between. For the CDR3, the DNA is TGTGCCAGCAGTCGCCCCGTCCGCGGGGGCGCTAACACCGGGGAGCTGTTTTTT. Protein product: CASSRPVRGGANTGELFF.

This chain joins TRBV7-9 and TRBJ2-5, with D perhaps matching TRBD1 (6 bases). Trimming shortened V by 3 bases and J by 2 bases, and 22 bases separated the two germline ends. The germline V gene encodes CDR1 SEHNR and CDR2 FQNEAQ (reference sequence). CDR3 length: 18 residues. CDR3 sequence reads: CASSFPGTQKEKQETQYF. The CDR3 DNA reads TGTGCCAGCAGCTTCCCCGGGACACAAAAGGAAAAACAAGAGACCCAGTACTTC.

The V call is TRBV9, the J call TRBJ2-1; 12 positions match TRBD2. V lost 7 bases and J lost 0; bases outside the gene matches: 14. Germline values: CDR1 SGDLS, CDR2 YYNGEE. There are 19 residues in the CDR3. The CDR3 is CASGRNLAGGGGSYNEQFF. CDR3 sequence (DNA): TGTGCCAGCGGTCGAAATCTAGCGGGAGGGGGGGGCTCCTACAATGAGCAGTTCTTC.

The rearrangement joins TRBV5-1 to TRBJ2-7; 7 bases align to TRBD1. Germline trimming cut 4 bases from V and 2 bases from J; bases unmatched to any gene: 9. CDR1 and CDR2 (germline): SGHRS, YFSETQ. The CDR3 runs to 15 residues. CDR3: CASSPMTGLTYEQYF. The CDR3 DNA follows: TGCGCCAGCAGCCCGATGACAGGGCTGACCTACGAGCAGTACTTC.

The J gene is TRBJ1-2, the V gene TRBV5-4; D gene unclear. Germline assignment: CDR1 SGHNT and CDR2 YYREEE (reference sequence). The CDR3 length is 14 residues. Trimming took 5 bases from V and 5 from J, leaving 16 bases between them. The CDR3 sequence is CASRAGLEVYGYTF. In DNA, the CDR3 is TGTGCCAGCAGGGCGGGCCTGGAAGTTTATGGCTACACCTTC.

This clone came up a few times. Within the sample, other DNA sequences also encode this same CDR3. The chain joins TRBV4-3 to TRBJ2-4; D remains unclear. The CDR3 has 13 amino acids. Germline V gene data show CDR1 as LGHNA and CDR2 as YSLEER. Trimming stripped 4 bases from V and 2 bases from J, with 6 bases between. The DNA of the CDR3 is TGCGCCAGCAGCCCGGGTACCAAAAACATTCAGTACTTC. As protein: CASSPGTKNIQYF.

The V call is TRBV7-8, the J call TRBJ1-2; D possibly corresponds to TRBD1 (5 bases). This CDR3 spans 18 amino acids. Germline CDR1 is SGHVS and CDR2 is FQNEAQ. Trimming took off 0 bases at V and 8 bases at J, with 25 bases between the two ends. CDR3 in amino acids: CASSLALAPRQLLSGYTF. The DNA for the CDR3 is TGTGCCAGCAGCTTAGCCTTAGCACCGCGACAGCTCCTTAGCGGCTACACCTTC.

The chain links TRBV2 to TRBJ2-1; possibly TRBD2 for D (6 bases). Trimming pared 4 bases from V and 1 base from J, leaving 8 bases between. The CDR3 totals 14 residues. Germline V lookup: CDR1 SNHLY, CDR2 FYNNEI. CDR3 in DNA: TGTGCCAGCAGTGTTAGCGGTTCCTACAATGAGCAGTTCTTC. Its translation: CASSVSGSYNEQFF.